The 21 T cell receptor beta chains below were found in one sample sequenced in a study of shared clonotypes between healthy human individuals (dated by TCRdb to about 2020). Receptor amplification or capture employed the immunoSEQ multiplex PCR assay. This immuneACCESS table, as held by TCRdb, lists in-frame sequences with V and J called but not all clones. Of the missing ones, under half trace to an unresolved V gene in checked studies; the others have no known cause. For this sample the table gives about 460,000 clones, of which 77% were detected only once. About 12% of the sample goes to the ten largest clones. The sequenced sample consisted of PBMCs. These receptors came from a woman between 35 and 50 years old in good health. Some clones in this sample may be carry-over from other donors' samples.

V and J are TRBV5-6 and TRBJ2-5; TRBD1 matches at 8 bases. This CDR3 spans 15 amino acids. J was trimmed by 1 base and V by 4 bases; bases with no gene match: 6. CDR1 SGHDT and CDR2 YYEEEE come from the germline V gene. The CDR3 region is CASSPSDRGQETQYF. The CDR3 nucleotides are TGTGCCAGCAGCCCGTCCGACAGGGGCCAAGAGACCCAGTACTTC. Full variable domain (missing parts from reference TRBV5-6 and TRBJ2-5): DAGVTQSPTHLIKTRGQQVTLRCSPKSGHDTVSWYQQALGQGPQFIFQYYEEEERQRGNFPDRFSGHQFPNYSSELNVNALLLGDSALYLCASSPSDRGQETQYFGPGTRLLVL.

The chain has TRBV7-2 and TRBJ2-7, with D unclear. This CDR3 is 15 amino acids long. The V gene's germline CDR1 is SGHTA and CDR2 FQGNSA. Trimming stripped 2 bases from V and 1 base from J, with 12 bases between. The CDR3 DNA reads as TGTGCCAGCAGCTTATCCCCCGGCTCTTCCTACGAGCAGTACTTC. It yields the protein CASSLSPGSSYEQYF.

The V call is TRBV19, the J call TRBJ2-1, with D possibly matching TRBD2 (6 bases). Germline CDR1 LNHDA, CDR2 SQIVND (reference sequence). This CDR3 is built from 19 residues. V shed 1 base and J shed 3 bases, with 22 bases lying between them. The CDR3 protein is CASSIVGGANSIFYNEQFF. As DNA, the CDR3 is TGTGCCAGTAGTATAGTGGGGGGTGCTAACTCGATCTTCTACAATGAGCAGTTCTTC.

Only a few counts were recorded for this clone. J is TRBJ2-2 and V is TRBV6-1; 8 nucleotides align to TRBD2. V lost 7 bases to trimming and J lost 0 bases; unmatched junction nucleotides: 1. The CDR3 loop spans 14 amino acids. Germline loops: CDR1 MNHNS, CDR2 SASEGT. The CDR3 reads CASISGTNTGELFF. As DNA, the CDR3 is TGTGCCAGCATTAGCGGGACGAACACCGGGGAGCTGTTTTTT.

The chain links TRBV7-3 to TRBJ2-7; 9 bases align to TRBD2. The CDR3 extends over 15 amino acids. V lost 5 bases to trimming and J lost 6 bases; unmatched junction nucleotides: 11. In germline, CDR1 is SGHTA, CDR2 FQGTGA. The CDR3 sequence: CASSQGLAGVAEQYF. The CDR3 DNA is TGTGCCAGCAGCCAAGGATTAGCGGGAGTTGCCGAGCAGTACTTC.

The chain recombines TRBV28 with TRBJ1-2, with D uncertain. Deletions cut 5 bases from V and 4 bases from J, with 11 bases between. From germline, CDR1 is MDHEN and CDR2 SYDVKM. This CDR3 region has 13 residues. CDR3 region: CASSLTTSYGYTF. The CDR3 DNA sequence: TGTGCCAGCAGTCTCACAACCAGCTATGGCTACACCTTC.

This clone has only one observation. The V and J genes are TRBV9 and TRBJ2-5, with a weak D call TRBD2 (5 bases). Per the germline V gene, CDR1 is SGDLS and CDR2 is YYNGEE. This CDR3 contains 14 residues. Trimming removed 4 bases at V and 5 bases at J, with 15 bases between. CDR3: CASSRVGGAETQYF. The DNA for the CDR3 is TGTGCCAGCAGCCGGGTAGGAGGTGCCGAGACCCAGTACTTC.

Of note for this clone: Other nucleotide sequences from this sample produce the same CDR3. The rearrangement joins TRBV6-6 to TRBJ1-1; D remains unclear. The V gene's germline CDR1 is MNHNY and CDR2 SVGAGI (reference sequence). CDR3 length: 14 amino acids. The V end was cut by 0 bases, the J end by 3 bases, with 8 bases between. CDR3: CASSYSTGYTEAFF. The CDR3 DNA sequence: TGTGCCAGCAGTTACTCGACCGGTTACACTGAAGCTTTCTTT.

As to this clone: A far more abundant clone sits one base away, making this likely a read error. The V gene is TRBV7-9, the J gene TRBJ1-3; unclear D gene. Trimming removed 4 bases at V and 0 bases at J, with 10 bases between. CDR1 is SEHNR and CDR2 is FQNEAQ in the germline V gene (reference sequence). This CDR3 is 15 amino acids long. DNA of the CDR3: TGTGCCAGCAGCTCGGACGGATACTCTGGAAACACCATATATTTT. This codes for CASSSDGYSGNTIYF.

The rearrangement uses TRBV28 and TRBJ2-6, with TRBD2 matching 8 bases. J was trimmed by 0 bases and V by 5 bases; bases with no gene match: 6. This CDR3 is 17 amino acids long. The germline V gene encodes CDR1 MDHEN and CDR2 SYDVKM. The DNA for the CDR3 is TGTGCCAGCAGTAGCGGGAGCGTTGGCTCTGGGGCCAACGTCCTGACTTTC. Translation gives CASSSGSVGSGANVLTF.

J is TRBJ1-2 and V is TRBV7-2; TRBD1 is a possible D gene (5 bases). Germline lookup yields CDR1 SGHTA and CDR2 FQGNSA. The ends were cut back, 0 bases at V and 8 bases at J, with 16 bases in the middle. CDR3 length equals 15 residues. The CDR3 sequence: CASSLASGSGEGYTF. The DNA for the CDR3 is TGTGCCAGCAGCTTAGCGTCCGGGTCGGGGGAAGGCTACACCTTC.

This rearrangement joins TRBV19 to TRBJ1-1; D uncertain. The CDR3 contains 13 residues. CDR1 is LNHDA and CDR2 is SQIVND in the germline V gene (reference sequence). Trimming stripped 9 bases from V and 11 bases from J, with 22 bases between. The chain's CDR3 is CASVASWPPEAFF. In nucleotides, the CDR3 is TGTGCCAGCGTGGCATCCTGGCCCCCGGAGGCTTTCTTT.

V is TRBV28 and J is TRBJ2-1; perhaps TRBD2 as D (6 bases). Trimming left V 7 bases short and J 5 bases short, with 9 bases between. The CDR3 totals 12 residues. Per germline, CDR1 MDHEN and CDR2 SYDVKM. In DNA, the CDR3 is TGTGCCAGCACCCCGGGAGACAATGAGCAGTTCTTC. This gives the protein CASTPGDNEQFF.

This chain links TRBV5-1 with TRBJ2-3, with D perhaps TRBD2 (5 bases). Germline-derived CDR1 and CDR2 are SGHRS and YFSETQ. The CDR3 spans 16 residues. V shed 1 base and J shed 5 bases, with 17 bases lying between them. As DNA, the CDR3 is TGCGCCAGCAGCTTGTTTGGGAGCACCGGAGGAGATACGCAGTATTTT. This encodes CASSLFGSTGGDTQYF.

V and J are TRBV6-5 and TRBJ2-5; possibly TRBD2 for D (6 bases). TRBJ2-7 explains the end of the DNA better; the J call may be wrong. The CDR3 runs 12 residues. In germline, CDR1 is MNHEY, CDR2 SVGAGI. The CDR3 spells CASRAGPYEQYF. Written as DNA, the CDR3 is TGTGCCAGCAGGGCGGGGCCCTACGAGCAGTACTTC.

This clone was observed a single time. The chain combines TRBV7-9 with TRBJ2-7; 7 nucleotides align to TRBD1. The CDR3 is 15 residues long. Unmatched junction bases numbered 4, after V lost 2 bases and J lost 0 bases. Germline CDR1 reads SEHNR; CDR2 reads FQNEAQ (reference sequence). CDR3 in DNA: TGTGCCAGCAGCTTAAGGGACAGCCACTCCTACGAGCAGTACTTC. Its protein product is CASSLRDSHSYEQYF.

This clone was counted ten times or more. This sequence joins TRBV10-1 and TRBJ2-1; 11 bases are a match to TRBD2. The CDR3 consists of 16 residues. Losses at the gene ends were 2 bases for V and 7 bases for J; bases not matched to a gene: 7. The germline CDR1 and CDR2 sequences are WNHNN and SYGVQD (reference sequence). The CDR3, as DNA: TGCGCCAGCAGTGAGGAGGGTTCTAGCGGGAGGAATGAGCAGTTCTTC. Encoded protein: CASSEEGSSGRNEQFF.

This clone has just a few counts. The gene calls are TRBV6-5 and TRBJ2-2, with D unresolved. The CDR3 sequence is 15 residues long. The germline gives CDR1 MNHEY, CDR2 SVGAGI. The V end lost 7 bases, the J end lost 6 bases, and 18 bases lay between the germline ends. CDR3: CASTPRPGAAGELFF. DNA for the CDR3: TGTGCCAGCACCCCCAGGCCGGGCGCGGCCGGGGAGCTGTTTTTT.

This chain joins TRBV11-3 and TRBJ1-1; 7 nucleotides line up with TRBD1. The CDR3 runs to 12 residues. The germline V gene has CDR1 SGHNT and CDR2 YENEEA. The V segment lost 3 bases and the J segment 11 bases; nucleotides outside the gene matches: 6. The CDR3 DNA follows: TGTGCCAGCAGCTTCGCGGGACAGCGGGCTTTCTTT. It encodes CASSFAGQRAFF.

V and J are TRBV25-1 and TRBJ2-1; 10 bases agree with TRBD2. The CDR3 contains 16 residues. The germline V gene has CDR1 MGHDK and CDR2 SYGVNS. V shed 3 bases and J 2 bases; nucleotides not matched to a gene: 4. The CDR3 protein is CASSDLGLAPYNEQFF. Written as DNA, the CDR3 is TGTGCCAGCAGTGACCTGGGACTAGCGCCCTACAATGAGCAGTTCTTC. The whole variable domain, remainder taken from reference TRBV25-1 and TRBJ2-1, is EADIYQTPRYLVIGTGKKITLECSQTMGHDKMYWYQQDPGMELHLIHYSYGVNSTEKGDLSSESTVSRIRTEHFPLTLESARPSHTSQYLCASSDLGLAPYNEQFFGPGTRLTVL.

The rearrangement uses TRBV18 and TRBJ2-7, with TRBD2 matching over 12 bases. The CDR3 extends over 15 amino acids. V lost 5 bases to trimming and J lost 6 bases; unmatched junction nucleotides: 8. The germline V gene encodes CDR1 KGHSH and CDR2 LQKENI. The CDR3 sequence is CASSYRTSGITEQYF. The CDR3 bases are TGTGCCAGCTCATATAGGACTAGCGGGATCACCGAGCAGTACTTC.